Listed below are T cell receptor beta chains from one sample, sequenced in a study of shared clonotypes between healthy human individuals. Repertoires were generated with immunoSEQ multiplex PCR, while TCRdb's copy carries only in-frame clones and drops some. The repertoire holds about 600,000 clones, with about 98% as singletons. Material: naive CD8+ T cells sorted from blood. These receptors were taken from a man in his thirties or forties in good health. The CDR3 runs from the conserved cysteine through the conserved F or W. D genes are given only for firm matches. Rows may omit the clone size; those that give it use once, few, many or a size class.

J	V	D	size	CDR3	DNA
TRBJ2-1	TRBV29-1	TRBD1	.	CSVGGTEKVYNEQFF	TGCAGCGTTGGAGGGACAGAAAAAGTCTACAATGAGCAGTTCTTC
TRBJ2-1	TRBV7-9	.	once	CASSLEWGEQFF	TGTGCCAGCAGCTTAGAATGGGGCGAGCAGTTCTTC
TRBJ2-7	TRBV4-2	.	.	CASSPGRTTYEQYF	TGTGCCAGCAGCCCCGGGAGAACCACCTACGAGCAGTACTTC
TRBJ1-2	TRBV14	TRBD1	.	CASSHRLRDRGLRDGYTF	TGTGCCAGCAGCCATCGATTACGGGACAGGGGGCTCAGGGATGGCTACACCTTC
TRBJ1-2	TRBV4-1	TRBD1	.	CASSPLGLGGDYGYTF	TGCGCCAGCAGCCCCTTGGGTTTAGGGGGCGACTATGGCTACACCTTC
TRBJ2-7	TRBV29-1	TRBD2	.	CSAGGLADTNYEQYF	TGCAGCGCTGGGGGTCTAGCGGACACTAACTACGAGCAGTACTTC
TRBJ2-1	TRBV27	TRBD2	.	CASSTLTSGSSYNEQFF	TGTGCCAGCAGTACACTGACTAGCGGGAGCTCCTACAATGAGCAGTTCTTC
TRBJ2-1	TRBV11-2	.	.	CASSLRRGINEQFF	TGTGCCAGCAGCCTAAGAAGGGGAATCAATGAGCAGTTCTTC
TRBJ2-1	TRBV5-1	TRBD1	.	CASSAPDRSLNEQFF	TGCGCCAGCAGCGCCCCGGACAGGTCGTTGAATGAGCAGTTCTTC
TRBJ2-7	TRBV29-1	.	.	CSVEGKTGNFYEQYF	TGCAGCGTTGAAGGGAAAACAGGAAACTTCTACGAGCAGTACTTC
TRBJ2-5	TRBV2	.	.	CASSEDPTGIQETQYF	TGTGCCAGCAGTGAAGATCCAACTGGAATACAAGAGACCCAGTACTTC
TRBJ2-1	TRBV7-9	TRBD2	.	CASSLVERGSSYNEQFF	TGTGCCAGCAGCTTAGTGGAGCGGGGGAGCTCCTACAATGAGCAGTTCTTC
TRBJ2-5	TRBV10-3	TRBD2	.	CAISEGTSGKASQETQYF	TGTGCCATCAGTGAAGGGACTAGCGGGAAGGCCAGCCAAGAGACCCAGTACTTC